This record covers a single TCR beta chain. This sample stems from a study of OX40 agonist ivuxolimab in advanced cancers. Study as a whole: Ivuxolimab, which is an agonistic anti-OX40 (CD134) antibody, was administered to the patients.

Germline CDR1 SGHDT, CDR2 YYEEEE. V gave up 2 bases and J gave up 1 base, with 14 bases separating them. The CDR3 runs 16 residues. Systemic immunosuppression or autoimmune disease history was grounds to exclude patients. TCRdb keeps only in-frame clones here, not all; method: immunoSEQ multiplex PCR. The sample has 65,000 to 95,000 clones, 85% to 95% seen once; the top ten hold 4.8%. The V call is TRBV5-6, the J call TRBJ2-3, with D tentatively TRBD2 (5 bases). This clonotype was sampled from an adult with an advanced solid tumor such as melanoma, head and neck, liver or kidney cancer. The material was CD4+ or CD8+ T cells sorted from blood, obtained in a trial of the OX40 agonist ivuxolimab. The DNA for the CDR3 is TGTGCCAGCAGCTTTGGTCGCGGGTTGGGCACAGATACGCAGTATTTT. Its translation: CASSFGRGLGTDTQYF.